This T cell receptor beta chain was documented in a study of neurological immune-mediated disorders. This clonotype was observed many times. From germline, CDR1 is MNHNY and CDR2 SVGAGI (reference sequence). This CDR3 comprises 13 residues. The V end lost 5 bases, the J end lost 9 bases, and 16 bases lay between the germline ends. TCRdb passed the 5' RACE reads through MiXCR, listing each CDR3 protein once. The table records 87,000 or so distinct CDR3 sequences, 3.5% to 4% of them present only once. The rearrangement uses TRBV6-6 and TRBJ1-2, with D uncertain. The clonotype comes from a woman between 18 and 30 years old with multiple sclerosis. Sequenced input: PBMCs. The CDR3: CASSDPPIRSYTF. The CDR3 DNA sequence: TGTGCCAGCAGTGACCCCCCCATCAGGAGCTACACCTTC.